The 29 T cell receptor beta chains in this list originate from one sample, sequenced in a study of blood T cell repertoires in COVID-19. Here immunoSEQ multiplex PCR was the method, and the copy in TCRdb shows in-frame clones only, minus some. This sample carries about 150,000 clones, about nine tenths of them seen once, and the ten largest clones take 3.5% to 4.5%. The sample consisted of PBMCs or T cells enriched from blood (not recorded which). The origin of the receptors is a woman aged 40 to 55 who had been exposed to COVID-19.

CDR3 coding DNA: TGTGCCAGCAGTTTTTTTCGACTGGCCAGGGCCAACACTGAAGCTTTCTTT. Translated: CASSFFRLARANTEAFF. The chain joins TRBV28 to TRBJ1-1; TRBD1 might be the D (5 bases). Germline CDR1 and CDR2: MDHEN and SYDVKM. The CDR3 spans 17 residues. Trimming removed 3 bases at V and 2 bases at J, with 19 bases between.

This chain joins TRBV10-3 and TRBJ2-7; 7 bases align to TRBD1. CDR3 length equals 14 residues. Germline CDR1 reads ENHRY; CDR2 reads SYGVKD. The junction had 6 bases not matched to a gene; V was cut back by 5 bases and J by 2 bases. The CDR3 sequence: CAISPGTVPYEQYF. CDR3 nucleotides: TGTGCCATCAGTCCCGGGACAGTCCCCTACGAGCAGTACTTC.

J is TRBJ2-2 and V is TRBV4-1, with TRBD2 identical over 7 bases. Per germline, CDR1 MGHRA and CDR2 YSYEKL. The CDR3 length is 16 residues. The V and J ends lost 4 bases and 4 bases, in that order; junction bases with no gene match: 9. The DNA for the CDR3 is TGCGCCAGCAGCCGCTTCACTAGCGCGGCCACCGGGGAGCTGTTTTTT. Amino acid sequence: CASSRFTSAATGELFF.

V gene TRBV27 combines with J gene TRBJ2-1; TRBD1 matches 9 bases. Trimming took 6 bases from V and 0 from J; bases not matched to a gene: 9. Germline values: CDR1 MNHEY, CDR2 SMNVEV (reference sequence). This CDR3 contains 17 residues. The CDR3 DNA is TGTGCCAGCAGCCCACAGGGGGCAAAAAGCTCCTACAATGAGCAGTTCTTC. It yields the protein CASSPQGAKSSYNEQFF.

The rearrangement links TRBV2 to TRBJ1-5, with D perhaps matching TRBD1 (5 bases). CDR1 SNHLY and CDR2 FYNNEI come from the germline V gene. V was clipped by 5 bases and J by 0 bases, with 14 bases between them. The CDR3 length is 16 residues. The CDR3 bases are TGTGCCAGCAGTCCACTTTGGACATATAGCAATCAGCCCCAGCATTTT. Its translation is CASSPLWTYSNQPQHF.

The gene calls are TRBV4-3 and TRBJ1-5, with TRBD1 matching over 8 bases. Trimming cost V 4 bases and J 0 bases; bases outside gene matches: 5. The CDR3 covers 16 residues. CDR1 is LGHNA, CDR2 YSLEER, per germline. The CDR3 DNA follows: TGCGCCAGCAGCCCGGACAGGGCACCTAGCAATCAGCCCCAGCATTTT. This codes for CASSPDRAPSNQPQHF.

This clone appeared a single time. J is TRBJ1-1 and V is TRBV29-1; tentative D call: TRBD1 (5 bases). CDR3 length: 12 residues. Trimming cost V 6 bases and J 4 bases, with 12 bases left between them. CDR1 SQVTM and CDR2 ANQGSEA come from the germline V gene. The DNA for the CDR3 is TGCAGCGTAGGGGAGGGAGGCACTGAAGCTTTCTTT. It specifies CSVGEGGTEAFF.

J is TRBJ2-2 and V is TRBV5-6; D is unresolved. CDR3 length: 14 amino acids. V was pared by 2 bases and J by 3 bases, with 8 bases between. Per germline, CDR1 SGHDT and CDR2 YYEEEE. This chain's CDR3 is CASSLDIDTGELFF. Written as DNA, the CDR3 is TGTGCCAGCAGCTTAGACATTGACACCGGGGAGCTGTTTTTT.

The rearrangement uses TRBV19 and TRBJ1-2; a possible D gene is TRBD1 (5 bases). V shed 3 bases and J shed 8 bases, with 19 bases lying between them. Germline CDR1 LNHDA, CDR2 SQIVND (reference sequence). The CDR3 is made up of 15 amino acids. In nucleotides, the CDR3 is TGTGCCAGTAGTATGCCAAACAGGCCTACCCAAGGCTACACCTTC. Protein sequence: CASSMPNRPTQGYTF.

The chain joins TRBV12-3 or TRBV12-4 to TRBJ1-1, with 8 bases that match TRBD1. The V segment lost 6 bases and the J segment 10 bases; nucleotides outside the gene matches: 10. The CDR3 sequence is 13 residues long. This CDR3 is CASSLGQGRGAFF. The CDR3 nucleotides read TGTGCCAGCAGCCTTGGACAGGGAAGAGGAGCTTTCTTT.

This clone was seen only once. The chain uses TRBV5-6 and TRBJ1-5; TRBD1 matches at 7 bases. CDR3 length: 15 amino acids. Germline-derived CDR1 and CDR2 are SGHDT and YYEEEE. Germline trimming cut 7 bases from V and 7 bases from J; bases unmatched to any gene: 14. The CDR3 protein is CASSNRGSLGQPQHF. Here the CDR3 DNA reads TGTGCCAGCTCGAACAGGGGTTCTTTAGGGCAGCCCCAGCATTTT.

The chain carries TRBV28 and TRBJ2-4, with a possible D match to TRBD2 (5 bases). Trimming took 5 bases from V and 6 from J, leaving 8 bases between them. Germline loops: CDR1 MDHEN, CDR2 SYDVKM. The CDR3 contains 12 residues. The CDR3 is CASSRDLNIQYF. For the CDR3, the DNA is TGTGCCAGCAGTCGGGATTTAAACATTCAGTACTTC.

This chain joins TRBV23-1 and TRBJ1-1, with 8 positions matching TRBD1. TRBV23-1 is an ORF; its function is uncertain. CDR3 length equals 15 residues. The V gene end was trimmed by 3 bases and the J gene end by 2 bases; junction bases not matched to a gene: 5. DNA for the CDR3: TGCGCCAGCAGTCACCCGGACAGGGTTAACACTGAAGCTTTCTTT. It specifies CASSHPDRVNTEAFF.

J is TRBJ1-5 and V is TRBV7-6; 7 nucleotides line up with TRBD1. Trimming took 6 bases from V and 6 from J; bases not matched to a gene: 5. The CDR3 consists of 13 residues. Germline CDR1 SGHVS, CDR2 FNYEAQ. CDR3 sequence (DNA): TGTGCCAGCAGTCGACAGGGAAGTCAGCCCCAGCATTTT. Protein product: CASSRQGSQPQHF.

The chain links TRBV5-5 to TRBJ1-2; 9 bases fit TRBD1. V trimming: 4 bases; J trimming: 3 bases; junction bases outside the gene matches: 4. The germline V gene encodes CDR1 SGHKS and CDR2 YYEKEE (reference sequence). The CDR3 totals 14 residues. The CDR3 nucleotides are TGTGCCAGCAGCCCCCGGGACAGGGACTATGGCTACACCTTC. Its translation: CASSPRDRDYGYTF.

The V and J genes are TRBV27 and TRBJ1-4, with 8 bases fitting TRBD1. Trimming cost V 0 bases and J 3 bases; bases outside gene matches: 3. Germline lookup yields CDR1 MNHEY and CDR2 SMNVEV (reference sequence). The CDR3 covers 16 residues. In DNA form, the CDR3 reads TGTGCCAGCAGTTTATCTCCGACAGGGGCTAATGAAAAACTGTTTTTT. Translated: CASSLSPTGANEKLFF.

The chain joins TRBV5-4 to TRBJ2-7; 8 nucleotides match TRBD1. The length of the CDR3 is 13 residues. CDR1 SGHNT and CDR2 YYREEE come from the germline V gene (reference sequence). V shed 3 bases and J 5 bases; nucleotides not matched to a gene: 4. The CDR3 loop reads CASSSPGGNEQYF. CDR3 coding DNA: TGTGCCAGCAGCTCCCCAGGGGGCAACGAGCAGTACTTC.

The chain combines TRBV10-1 with TRBJ1-1; 7 bases match TRBD1. This CDR3 has 15 amino acids. The V and J ends lost 0 bases and 3 bases, in that order; junction bases with no gene match: 4. The V gene's germline CDR1 is WNHNN and CDR2 SYGVQD (reference sequence). CDR3 nucleotide sequence: TGCGCCAGCAGTGAGTCGGGGCAGGGGGACACTGAAGCTTTCTTT. Encoded protein: CASSESGQGDTEAFF.

The chain couples TRBV19 to TRBJ1-6; TRBD1 matches 8 bases. The CDR3 totals 14 residues. CDR1 is LNHDA, CDR2 SQIVND, per germline (reference sequence). After removal of 5 bases from V and 7 bases from J, the junction contained 4 bases not matched to a gene. The CDR3: CASSRQGRNSPLHF. In nucleotides, the CDR3 is TGTGCCAGTAGTCGACAGGGGAGGAATTCACCCCTCCACTTT.

The chain carries TRBV9 and TRBJ1-3; D possibly corresponds to TRBD1 (6 bases). The V gene lost 0 bases and the J gene lost 4 bases, with 11 bases spanning the gap. The CDR3 length is 15 residues. The germline gives CDR1 SGDLS, CDR2 YYNGEE. CDR3 region: CASSVEAGTGNTIYF. CDR3 sequence (DNA): TGTGCCAGCAGCGTAGAGGCAGGGACAGGAAACACCATATATTTT.

CDR3 residues: CASSLETGNLRGQETQYF. In DNA, the CDR3 is TGTGCCAGCAGCTTAGAAACAGGGAATCTCAGGGGACAAGAGACCCAGTACTTC. The rearrangement links TRBV11-2 to TRBJ2-5; D possibly corresponds to TRBD1 (6 bases). The CDR3 loop spans 18 amino acids. Deletions cut 0 bases from V and 2 bases from J, with 19 bases between. The V gene's germline CDR1 is SGHAT and CDR2 FQNNGV. The full variable domain, its missing parts supplied by reference TRBV11-2 and TRBJ2-5, is EAGVAQSPRYKIIEKRQSVAFWCNPISGHATLYWYQQILGQGPKLLIQFQNNGVVDDSQLPKDRFSAERLKGVDSTLKIQPAKLEDSAVYLCASSLETGNLRGQETQYFGPGTRLLVL.

This clone appeared once. The V call is TRBV10-3, the J call TRBJ2-6, with TRBD1 identical over 9 bases. CDR3 length: 17 residues. V trimming: 6 bases; J trimming: 0 bases; junction bases outside the gene matches: 6. Germline V gene sequence: CDR1 ENHRY, CDR2 SYGVKD. The CDR3, as DNA: TGTGCCATCAGGCCGGGACAGGGACTCTCTGGGGCCAACGTCCTGACTTTC. This sequence encodes CAIRPGQGLSGANVLTF.

The chain is built from TRBV29-1 and TRBJ2-1, with 7 positions matching TRBD1. After removal of 8 bases from V and 6 bases from J, the junction contained 7 bases not matched to a gene. CDR1 and CDR2 from the germline V gene are SQVTM and ANQGSEA. This CDR3 spans 12 amino acids. CDR3 DNA: TGCAGCACTAGACAGGGACGCAATGAGCAGTTCTTC. Protein: CSTRQGRNEQFF.

This chain joins TRBV6-5 and TRBJ1-5; D is ambiguous. V lost 6 bases and J 1 base, leaving 7 bases between the germline ends. CDR1 is MNHEY, CDR2 SVGAGI, per germline. This CDR3 spans 13 amino acids. The CDR3 here is CASSLGSNQPQHF. In DNA, the CDR3 is TGTGCCAGCAGCCTAGGCAGCAATCAGCCCCAGCATTTT.

V and J are TRBV28 and TRBJ1-2, with a tentative D call TRBD1 (5 bases). V was trimmed by 5 bases and J by 2 bases, leaving 18 bases between them. The CDR3 is 16 amino acids. The germline CDR1 and CDR2 sequences are MDHEN and SYDVKM. The CDR3 nucleotides are TGTGCCAGCAGTGGAGCCGGGACTTATGACAACTATGGCTACACCTTC. Protein product: CASSGAGTYDNYGYTF.

This clone was seen a handful of times. The chain combines TRBV12-3 or TRBV12-4 with TRBJ1-2, with D perhaps matching TRBD1 (5 bases). The length of the CDR3 is 12 residues. The ends were cut back, 2 bases at V and 5 bases at J, with 6 bases in the middle. In DNA form, the CDR3 reads TGTGCCAGCAGTTTAAGACAGTATGGCTACACCTTC. This translates into CASSLRQYGYTF.

The chain recombines TRBV5-1 with TRBJ2-1; perhaps TRBD2 as D (6 bases). CDR1 and CDR2 from the germline V gene are SGHRS and YFSETQ. This CDR3 has 15 amino acids. Trimming removed 3 bases from V and 3 bases from J, with 13 bases in between. The CDR3 bases are TGCGCCAGCAGCTCCCTTGGGGACTTCTACAATGAGCAGTTCTTC. Its translation is CASSSLGDFYNEQFF.

The rearrangement uses TRBV6-4 and TRBJ2-1, with 9 positions matching TRBD1. CDR3 length equals 18 residues. CDR1 and CDR2 from the germline V gene are MRHNA and SNTAGT. With V trimmed by 0 bases and J by 6 bases, 12 bases remained unmatched. CDR3 residues: CASSDSWGTGKILNEQFF. The DNA for the CDR3 is TGTGCCAGCAGTGACTCTTGGGGGACAGGGAAAATTCTCAATGAGCAGTTCTTC.

The gene calls are TRBV29-1 and TRBJ2-2; 9 bases are a match to TRBD1. Germline lookup yields CDR1 SQVTM and CDR2 ANQGSEA. The CDR3 totals 14 residues. The junction had 5 bases not matched to a gene; V was cut back by 6 bases and J by 3 bases. The CDR3 reads CSVPGQGYTGELFF. The CDR3 DNA reads as TGCAGCGTGCCGGGACAGGGTTACACCGGGGAGCTGTTTTTT.